Listed here are 28 T cell receptor beta chains from one sample, sequenced in a study of CD8 T cells in ankylosing spondylitis. TCRdb reprocessed the 5' RACE reads with MiXCR, giving one entry per CDR3 protein. The sample records fewer than 400,000 distinct CDR3 sequences, roughly 8% being singletons. The antigens these receptors bind are not known. Study-wide findings and caveats: Apparently characteristic of ankylosing spondylitis blood was a TCR beta motif (roughly eight highly homologous variants).

The sequenced material came from blood, either unsorted or a sorted T cell fraction (not recorded which). These receptors all come from a male donor with ankylosing spondylitis.

Many counts were recorded for this clonotype. This chain connects TRBV29-1 to TRBJ1-2; maybe TRBD1 (5 bases). V lost 2 bases and J lost 6, with 13 bases in between. The CDR3 spans 13 residues. The V gene's germline CDR1 is SQVTM and CDR2 ANQGSEA. As DNA, the CDR3 is TGCAGCGTTGAAAGGTGGGGGAAGAATGGCTACACCTTC. Its translation is CSVERWGKNGYTF.

The chain joins TRBV19 to TRBJ2-1, with TRBD1 matching 12 bases. J gave up 8 bases and V 7 bases, and 3 bases lay outside the gene matches. Germline V gene lookup returns CDR1 LNHDA and CDR2 SQIVND (reference sequence). This CDR3 has 13 amino acids. In DNA, the CDR3 is TGTGCCAGTAAGGGACAGGGGGCCTATGAGCAGTTCTTC. Its translation: CASKGQGAYEQFF.

The chain links TRBV5-1 to TRBJ2-1; 9 nucleotides align to TRBD2. Germline V gives CDR1 SGHRS, CDR2 YFSETQ. Trimming cost V 0 bases and J 7 bases; bases outside gene matches: 5. This CDR3 is built from 15 residues. The CDR3 DNA is TGCGCCAGCAGCTTGGTTGGTAGCGGGAGAAATGAGCAGTTCTTC. As protein: CASSLVGSGRNEQFF.

The rearrangement links TRBV5-1 to TRBJ1-1, with a weak D call TRBD1 (6 bases). The CDR3 runs 14 residues. V shed 0 bases and J shed 4 bases, with 10 bases lying between them. Germline-derived CDR1 and CDR2 are SGHRS and YFSETQ. The CDR3 loop is CASSLAGAPTEAFF. The CDR3 DNA follows: TGCGCCAGCAGCTTGGCGGGGGCCCCCACTGAAGCTTTCTTT.

This clonotype appeared a few times. The chain employs TRBV12-3 or TRBV12-4 and TRBJ2-3; D may be TRBD2 (7 bases). The CDR3 runs 15 residues. V dropped 6 bases and J dropped 2 bases, with 15 bases sitting between them. The CDR3 region has the DNA TGTGCCAGCAGCTCAGAAGGGGGGGTCACAGATACGCAGTATTTT. It yields the protein CASSSEGGVTDTQYF.

This clonotype was observed a handful of times. The J gene is TRBJ2-1, the V gene TRBV2; D remains ambiguous. CDR1 is SNHLY and CDR2 is FYNNEI in the germline V gene. V dropped 5 bases and J dropped 6 bases, with 26 bases sitting between them. The CDR3 runs to 18 residues. In DNA form, the CDR3 reads TGTGCCAGCAGTCTCTTCCTTCTTGGTCAGAAGCAACTCAATGAGCAGTTCTTC. Its translation is CASSLFLLGQKQLNEQFF.

Ten or more counts support this clonotype. V usage is TRBV27 and J usage is TRBJ1-2; D may be TRBD1 (6 bases). Germline V gene sequence: CDR1 MNHEY, CDR2 SMNVEV (reference sequence). The CDR3 is 14 amino acids. V was trimmed by 2 bases and J by 7 bases, leaving 14 bases between them. CDR3 sequence (DNA): TGTGCCAGCAGTTTACTAAAGGACAGTCTTGGCTACACCTTC. This codes for CASSLLKDSLGYTF.

This clonotype was observed at least ten times. This chain connects TRBV4-3 to TRBJ2-5; D may be TRBD2 (5 bases). CDR3 size: 14 residues. V lost 1 base and J lost 4, with 10 bases in between. Germline CDR1 reads LGHNA; CDR2 reads YSLEER. CDR3 sequence (DNA): TGCGCCAGCAGCCAAGGAGGGCCCAGAGAGACCCAGTACTTC. Protein: CASSQGGPRETQYF.

This clonotype has only a few counts. The chain carries TRBV19 and TRBJ2-1; D may be TRBD2 (6 bases). This CDR3 has 15 amino acids. Trimming stripped 4 bases from V and 0 bases from J, with 10 bases between. The germline V gene has CDR1 LNHDA and CDR2 SQIVND (reference sequence). The CDR3 sequence: CASSTVGSSYNEQFF. In DNA form, the CDR3 reads TGTGCCAGTAGTACTGTCGGGAGCTCCTACAATGAGCAGTTCTTC.

This chain connects TRBV27 to TRBJ2-3, with 10 bases lining up with TRBD1. Trimming at V came to 0 bases and at J to 3 bases, leaving 3 bases not matched to a gene. This CDR3 contains 16 residues. Germline V CDR1 and CDR2: MNHEY, SMNVEV (reference sequence). CDR3 region: CASSLSGTGVTDTQYF. The CDR3 DNA reads TGTGCCAGCAGTTTATCAGGGACAGGGGTAACAGATACGCAGTATTTT.

J is TRBJ1-1 and V is TRBV12-3 or TRBV12-4; D is possibly TRBD1 (5 bases). The CDR3 covers 13 residues. With 1 base removed from V and 3 bases from J, the gap between germline ends came to 6 bases. Here the CDR3 DNA reads TGTGCCAGCAGTTTAGGGGACGACACTGAAGCTTTCTTT. Its protein is CASSLGDDTEAFF.

This clonotype has more than one count but fewer than ten. V usage is TRBV4-2 and J usage is TRBJ2-5, with D perhaps given as TRBD1 or TRBD2 (6 bases each). CDR3 length: 14 amino acids. The germline V and J ends were trimmed by 1 base and 3 bases, with 9 bases remaining between them. The germline V gene encodes CDR1 LGHNA and CDR2 YNFKEQ. CDR3 residues: CASSQVRGEETQYF. The CDR3 DNA reads TGTGCCAGCAGCCAAGTTAGGGGGGAAGAGACCCAGTACTTC.

In this sample, this clonotype turned up a few times. This chain uses TRBV20-1 with TRBJ2-7; D unresolved. CDR1 and CDR2 from the germline V gene are DFQATT and SNEGSKA (reference sequence). V lost 6 bases to trimming and J lost 4 bases, with 19 bases between them. The CDR3 runs to 14 residues. The CDR3 loop reads CSALDPEPRYEQYF. CDR3 coding DNA: TGCAGTGCCCTGGACCCAGAGCCTCGATACGAGCAGTACTTC.

This sequence joins TRBV30 and TRBJ1-4; no clear D gene. The CDR3 length is 14 residues. V was shortened by 7 bases and J by 4 bases, with 16 bases between the two germline ends. The germline CDR1 and CDR2 sequences are GTSNPN and SVGIG (reference sequence). The CDR3 region has the DNA TGTGCCTCGGCGAGAAGTATTAATAATGAAAAACTGTTTTTT. Translating gives CASARSINNEKLFF.

In its sample, this clonotype was seen a few times. This chain uses TRBV5-1 with TRBJ2-1; 7 positions match TRBD2. This CDR3 region has 16 residues. Germline V gene data show CDR1 as SGHRS and CDR2 as YFSETQ. The V segment lost 4 bases and the J segment 4 bases; nucleotides outside the gene matches: 11. The CDR3 nucleotides are TGCGCCAGCAGCGATTCGTTAGCGGGTGTTTACAATGAGCAGTTCTTC. It yields the protein CASSDSLAGVYNEQFF.

This chain joins TRBV12-3 or TRBV12-4 and TRBJ2-5; TRBD1 matches 10 bases. Trimming took 8 bases from V and 4 from J; bases not matched to a gene: 10. The CDR3 totals 15 residues. The CDR3 DNA reads as TGTGCCAGCGGACCCGGGACAGGGGTTCGAGAGACCCAGTACTTC. Translating it yields CASGPGTGVRETQYF.

The table lists this clonotype with a few counts. This chain connects TRBV5-1 to TRBJ2-6; D remains ambiguous. Trimming shortened V by 0 bases and J by 3 bases, and 10 bases separated the two germline ends. CDR3 length: 16 residues. The germline V gene has CDR1 SGHRS and CDR2 YFSETQ. CDR3 amino acids: CASSLVVGLGANVLTF. The DNA of the CDR3 is TGCGCCAGCAGCTTGGTTGTAGGGCTTGGGGCCAACGTCCTGACTTTC.

This clonotype occurred once. The rearrangement links TRBV19 to TRBJ2-1, with 7 bases matching TRBD2. Trimming cost V 5 bases and J 9 bases; bases outside gene matches: 7. Germline CDR1 reads LNHDA; CDR2 reads SQIVND (reference sequence). The CDR3 has 13 residues. CDR3 nucleotides: TGTGCCAGTAGTGCCGGACTAGTAGTTGAGCAGTTCTTC. This codes for CASSAGLVVEQFF.

This clonotype came up many times. The genes are TRBV20-1 and TRBJ2-5, with 7 nucleotides matching TRBD2. The CDR3 loop spans 16 amino acids. Germline V gene sequence: CDR1 DFQATT, CDR2 SNEGSKA (reference sequence). With V trimmed by 5 bases and J by 1 base, 13 bases remained unmatched. As DNA, the CDR3 is TGCAGTGCTTGGCAGGCCGGGAGGCCCCTCCAAGAGACCCAGTACTTC. It encodes CSAWQAGRPLQETQYF.

The chain employs TRBV6-1 and TRBJ2-6; D might be TRBD2 (5 bases). V was pared by 3 bases and J by 2 bases, with 8 bases between. The CDR3 is 15 residues long. Germline V gene lookup returns CDR1 MNHNS and CDR2 SASEGT. The CDR3 loop is CASSDLATGANVLTF. The CDR3 DNA sequence: TGTGCCAGCAGTGACTTAGCGACTGGGGCCAACGTCCTGACTTTC.

The chain has TRBV9 and TRBJ2-2; D unclear. The V and J ends lost 1 base and 4 bases respectively, with 8 bases between them. There are 14 residues in the CDR3. Germline CDR1 and CDR2: SGDLS and YYNGEE. CDR3 loop: CASSVTDGTGELFF. CDR3 coding DNA: TGTGCCAGCAGCGTAACGGACGGCACCGGGGAGCTGTTTTTT.

This clonotype came up many times. V usage is TRBV10-3 and J usage is TRBJ2-2, with TRBD2 identical over 8 bases. Trimming at V came to 10 bases and at J to 5 bases, leaving 9 bases not matched to a gene. The germline V gene has CDR1 ENHRY and CDR2 SYGVKD. This CDR3 contains 14 residues. CDR3 bases: TGTGCCACTACCAGCGGGAGCGGAACCGGGGAGCTGTTTTTT. The encoded protein is CATTSGSGTGELFF.

V and J are TRBV20-1 and TRBJ1-4, with 7 bases identical to TRBD1. The CDR3 is made up of 15 amino acids. Looked up from germline, CDR1 is DFQATT and CDR2 is SNEGSKA (reference sequence). The ends lost 6 bases at V and 8 bases at J; junction bases unmatched: 15. CDR3 bases: TGCAGTGCACCCCCGGGACAGCCCCACCAAGAAAAACTGTTTTTT. The encoded protein is CSAPPGQPHQEKLFF.

This clonotype was detected only a few times. The chain carries TRBV4-1 and TRBJ1-5, with TRBD1 identical over 7 bases. This CDR3 region has 15 residues. Germline values: CDR1 MGHRA, CDR2 YSYEKL. V gave up 3 bases and J gave up 4 bases; unmatched junction bases: 6. CDR3 sequence (DNA): TGCGCCAGCAGCCAGCCCGGGACAGAAAATCAGCCCCAGCATTTT. Translating gives CASSQPGTENQPQHF.

This clonotype was seen more than once but under ten times. V gene TRBV29-1 combines with J gene TRBJ2-1; 11 bases are a match to TRBD2. The CDR3 sequence is 16 residues long. V shed 4 bases, J shed 3 bases, and the junction held 8 bases outside the gene matches. Germline V CDR1 and CDR2: SQVTM, ANQGSEA. The CDR3, as DNA: TGCAGCGTTGTGGAACTAGCGGGAGTAAACTACAATGAGCAGTTCTTC. Protein product: CSVVELAGVNYNEQFF.

The chain links TRBV6-2 or TRBV6-3 to TRBJ1-5, with D hard to call. Germline loops: CDR1 MNHEY, CDR2 SVGEGT. This CDR3 region has 13 residues. Deletions cut 6 bases from V and 0 bases from J, with 6 bases between. The DNA for the CDR3 is TGTGCCAGCAGCATCAATAGCAATCAGCCCCAGCATTTT. Its translation: CASSINSNQPQHF.

This clonotype has more than one count but fewer than ten. The chain joins TRBV11-2 to TRBJ2-1; no reliable D call. This CDR3 comprises 11 residues. Looked up from germline, CDR1 is SGHAT and CDR2 is FQNNGV. With 2 bases removed from V and 8 bases from J, the gap between germline ends came to 4 bases. The DNA of the CDR3 is TGTGCCAGCAGCTTATTTGATGAGCAGTTCTTC. This gives the protein CASSLFDEQFF.

The rearrangement joins TRBV19 to TRBJ2-1, with 8 bases that match TRBD1. The V gene's germline CDR1 is LNHDA and CDR2 SQIVND (reference sequence). The CDR3 is 13 amino acids. V was pared by 8 bases and J by 2 bases, with 2 bases of the junction left unmatched. CDR3 sequence (DNA): TGTGCCAGTGGACAGGGAGCCTACAATGAGCAGTTCTTC. Its translation: CASGQGAYNEQFF.